The clone carrying this T cell receptor beta chain has just a few counts. The sample is drawn from a study of identical twins. TCRdb analysed the 5' RACE reads with MiXCR anew, one entry per CDR3 protein. The sample lists about 1.7 million distinct CDR3 sequences; about 32% were seen once. Unmatched junction bases numbered 7, after V lost 1 base and J lost 6 bases. The CDR3 runs 17 residues. Germline loops: CDR1 SGHDN, CDR2 FVKESK. This TCR came from a newborn girl in good health. Sequencing was carried out using cord blood. The chain recombines TRBV14 with TRBJ1-6; TRBD1 matches 9 bases. The CDR3 reads CASSQVLGQGFNSPLHF. The DNA of the CDR3 is TGTGCCAGCAGCCAAGTACTAGGACAGGGGTTTAATTCACCCCTCCACTTT. Supplemented by reference TRBV14 and TRBJ1-6, the full variable domain reads EAGVTQFPSHSVIEKGQTVTLRCDPISGHDNLYWYRRVMGKEIKFLLHFVKESKQDESGMPNNRFLAERTGGTYSTLKVQPAELEDSGVYFCASSQVLGQGFNSPLHFGNGTRLTVT.